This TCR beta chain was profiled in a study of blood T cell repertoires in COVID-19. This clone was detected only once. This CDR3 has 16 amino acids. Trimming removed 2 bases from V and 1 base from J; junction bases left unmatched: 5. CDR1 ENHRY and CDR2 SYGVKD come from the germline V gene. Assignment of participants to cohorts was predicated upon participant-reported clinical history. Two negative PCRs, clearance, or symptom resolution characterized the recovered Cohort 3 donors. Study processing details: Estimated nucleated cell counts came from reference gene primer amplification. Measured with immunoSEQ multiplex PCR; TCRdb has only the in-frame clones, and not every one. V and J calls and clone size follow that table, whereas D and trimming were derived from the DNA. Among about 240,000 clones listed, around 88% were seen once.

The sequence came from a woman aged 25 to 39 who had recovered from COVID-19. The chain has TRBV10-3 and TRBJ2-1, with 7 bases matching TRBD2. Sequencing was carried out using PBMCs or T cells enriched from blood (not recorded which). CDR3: CAISEGLAASYNEQFF. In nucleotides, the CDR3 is TGTGCCATCAGTGAGGGGCTAGCGGCGTCCTACAATGAGCAGTTCTTC.